These 32 T cell receptor beta chains came from one sample sequenced in a study of cytomegalovirus exposure and HLA in healthy donors. PCR primers comprised 60 Vbeta and 13 Jbeta primers. TCRdb's copy holds only in-frame clones and misses some; the assay was immunoSEQ multiplex PCR. The sample has about 120,000 clones; over 60% are singletons. Material: PBMCs. The receptors were gathered from a woman in her 40s in good health and CMV-seronegative.

This chain connects TRBV28 to TRBJ1-2, with 11 bases that match TRBD1. Per the germline V gene, CDR1 is MDHEN and CDR2 is SYDVKM. The J segment lost 8 bases and the V segment lost 5 bases, leaving 7 bases of the junction unmatched. The CDR3 runs 14 residues. In DNA, the CDR3 is TGTGCCAGCAGTCCGGGACAGGGGGGTTTCGGCTACACCTTC. Translating gives CASSPGQGGFGYTF.

In its sample, this clone was seen a few times. The chain joins TRBV28 to TRBJ1-1, with 8 bases fitting TRBD1. CDR3 length: 15 residues. CDR1 and CDR2 from the germline V gene are MDHEN and SYDVKM. V shed 4 bases and J 0 bases; nucleotides not matched to a gene: 4. CDR3 in amino acids: CASSYGDRMNTEAFF. CDR3 sequence (DNA): TGTGCCAGCAGTTATGGGGACAGGATGAACACTGAAGCTTTCTTT.

With respect to this clone: No conserved phenylalanine or tryptophan ends this CDR3, so it is likely a read error. This chain uses TRBV7-9 with TRBJ2-7, with 7 bases fitting TRBD2. With 3 bases clipped from V and 2 bases from J, the junction kept 4 bases outside the gene matches. Germline CDR1 SEHNR, CDR2 FQNEAQ (reference sequence). The CDR3 covers 14 residues. The CDR3 loop is CASSLGGLTYEQYS. The CDR3 region has the DNA TGTGCCAGCAGCTTGGGGGGGTTGACCTACGAGCAGTACTCC.

This rearrangement joins TRBV28 to TRBJ1-2; D is ambiguous. The germline CDR1 and CDR2 sequences are MDHEN and SYDVKM. V was pared by 3 bases and J by 4 bases, with 9 bases between. There are 13 residues in the CDR3. This chain's CDR3 is CASSLSGVYGYTF. CDR3 coding DNA: TGTGCCAGCAGTTTGAGCGGGGTCTATGGCTACACCTTC.

This clone was counted only a few times. V is TRBV5-1 and J is TRBJ1-5, with 8 positions matching TRBD1. V shed 4 bases, J shed 5 bases, and the junction held 11 bases outside the gene matches. Germline V gene lookup returns CDR1 SGHRS and CDR2 YFSETQ. There are 16 residues in the CDR3. CDR3 residues: CASSHRDRRTDQPQHF. DNA of the CDR3: TGCGCCAGCAGCCACCGGGACAGGCGTACCGATCAGCCCCAGCATTTT.

The CDR3 DNA is TGTGCCAGCACCTGGGGGGGACTTTTGGCCCAGTACTTC. Translating gives CASTWGGLLAQYF. V and J are TRBV6-1 and TRBJ2-5; 7 bases map to TRBD2. V was pared by 7 bases and J by 9 bases, with 11 bases of the junction left unmatched. Germline V gene data show CDR1 as MNHNS and CDR2 as SASEGT. This CDR3 has 13 residues.

The chain combines TRBV28 with TRBJ1-6; 8 bases fit TRBD1. The CDR3 has 15 residues. The germline V gene encodes CDR1 MDHEN and CDR2 SYDVKM. The trim removed 5 bases at V and 7 bases at J, leaving 7 bases unmatched. CDR3 nucleotides: TGTGCCAGCAGTCTAATTGACAGGGGAAATTCACCCCTCCACTTT. It codes for CASSLIDRGNSPLHF.

The V and J genes are TRBV7-6 and TRBJ2-3; 9 positions match TRBD2. Germline lookup yields CDR1 SGHVS and CDR2 FNYEAQ. The J segment lost 1 base and the V segment lost 5 bases, leaving 4 bases of the junction unmatched. The CDR3 is made up of 15 amino acids. This CDR3 is CASSARTSGTDTQYF. The DNA for the CDR3 is TGTGCCAGCAGCGCCCGGACTAGCGGCACAGATACGCAGTATTTT.

CDR3 in DNA: TGTGCCAGCATGGGACTAGCGGGAACCGGGGAGCTGTTTTTT. Translating it yields CASMGLAGTGELFF. V gene TRBV6-5 combines with J gene TRBJ2-2; 13 bases line up with TRBD2. This CDR3 is built from 14 residues. The germline CDR1 and CDR2 sequences are MNHEY and SVGAGI. The junction had 1 base not matched to a gene; V was cut back by 7 bases and J by 5 bases.

This clone came up once. V usage is TRBV5-4 and J usage is TRBJ2-7; TRBD2 matches at 7 bases. Trimming at V came to 4 bases and at J to 5 bases, leaving 6 bases not matched to a gene. CDR1 is SGHNT and CDR2 is YYREEE in the germline V gene (reference sequence). This CDR3 region has 13 residues. The CDR3 region is CASSGGVEDEQYF. The CDR3 nucleotides read TGTGCCAGCAGCGGGGGGGTGGAAGACGAGCAGTACTTC. Variable domain in full (rest from reference TRBV5-4 and TRBJ2-7): ETGVTQSPTHLIKTRGQQVTLRCSSQSGHNTVSWYQQALGQGPQFIFQYYREEENGRGNFPPRFSGLQFPNYSSELNVNALELDDSALYLCASSGGVEDEQYFGPGTRLTVT.

This chain connects TRBV7-2 to TRBJ2-1, with D hard to call. The CDR3 length is 12 residues. CDR1 and CDR2 (germline): SGHTA, FQGNSA. The ends were cut back, 3 bases at V and 3 bases at J, with 3 bases in the middle. The CDR3 sequence: CASSLSYNEQFF. The DNA of the CDR3 is TGTGCCAGCAGCTTGAGCTACAATGAGCAGTTCTTC.

The chain has TRBV11-2 and TRBJ1-1; 10 nucleotides match TRBD1. The CDR3 length is 14 residues. CDR1 and CDR2 from the germline V gene are SGHAT and FQNNGV. V lost 1 base and J lost 4; bases outside the gene matches: 0. CDR3 in amino acids: CASSLGDRGTEAFF. The CDR3 DNA is TGTGCCAGCAGCTTAGGGGACAGGGGCACTGAAGCTTTCTTT.

The chain carries TRBV10-3 and TRBJ1-2, with a weak D call TRBD1 (5 bases). CDR1 ENHRY and CDR2 SYGVKD come from the germline V gene. The V end lost 0 bases, the J end lost 0 bases, and 11 bases lay between the germline ends. The CDR3 has 16 amino acids. CDR3 protein: CAISESRDAANYGYTF. CDR3 DNA: TGTGCCATCAGTGAGTCGCGGGACGCAGCTAACTATGGCTACACCTTC.

The chain joins TRBV10-3 to TRBJ1-2; 7 bases match TRBD1. The CDR3 spans 14 residues. The germline V gene encodes CDR1 ENHRY and CDR2 SYGVKD. The V gene end was trimmed by 5 bases and the J gene end by 7 bases; junction bases not matched to a gene: 10. The CDR3 loop is CAISHAGGGSGYTF. The CDR3 nucleotides read TGTGCCATCAGTCATGCAGGGGGAGGTAGTGGCTACACCTTC.

The V gene is TRBV4-2, the J gene TRBJ2-1; perhaps TRBD2 as D (6 bases). This CDR3 is built from 12 residues. V shed 0 bases and J shed 15 bases, with 12 bases lying between them. Looked up from germline, CDR1 is LGHNA and CDR2 is YNFKEQ. In nucleotides, the CDR3 is TGTGCCAGCAGCCAAGATAGCGCGGGACCGTTCTTC. This codes for CASSQDSAGPFF.

This sequence joins TRBV7-2 and TRBJ1-4, with 11 bases identical to TRBD1. The junction had 1 base not matched to a gene; V was cut back by 5 bases and J by 5 bases. This CDR3 region has 14 residues. Looked up from germline, CDR1 is SGHTA and CDR2 is FQGNSA. CDR3 in amino acids: CASSRDRGNEKLFF. The DNA of the CDR3 is TGTGCCAGCAGCCGGGACAGGGGGAATGAAAAACTGTTTTTT. Variable domain in full (rest from reference TRBV7-2 and TRBJ1-4): GAGVSQSPSNKVTEKGKDVELRCDPISGHTALYWYRQSLGQGLEFLIYFQGNSAPDKSGLPSDRFSAERTGGSVSTLTIQRTQQEDSAVYLCASSRDRGNEKLFFGSGTQLSVL.

The chain links TRBV4-3 to TRBJ2-2; the match to TRBD2 covers 9 bases. The CDR3 loop spans 16 amino acids. Germline V gene data show CDR1 as LGHNA and CDR2 as YSLEER. The junction had 4 bases not matched to a gene; V was cut back by 4 bases and J by 1 base. The CDR3, as DNA: TGCGCCAGCAGCCCAGAGACTAGCGGGAACACCGGGGAGCTGTTTTTT. The encoded protein is CASSPETSGNTGELFF.

The genes are TRBV19 and TRBJ1-5; tentative D call: TRBD1 (5 bases). Germline CDR1 is LNHDA and CDR2 is SQIVND (reference sequence). The germline V and J ends were trimmed by 1 base and 7 bases, with 11 bases remaining between them. This CDR3 comprises 14 residues. The CDR3 region has the DNA TGTGCCAGTAGTATAGGATGGCGGGGGCAGCCCCAGCATTTT. This sequence encodes CASSIGWRGQPQHF.

Worth noting for this clone: Other DNA sequences of this sample code for an identical CDR3. The V gene is TRBV28, the J gene TRBJ1-3; D gene ambiguous. V was trimmed by 6 bases and J by 7 bases, leaving 10 bases between them. Germline-derived CDR1 and CDR2 are MDHEN and SYDVKM. The CDR3 covers 12 residues. As DNA, the CDR3 is TGTGCCAGCAGCCGGACTCGGAACACCATATATTTT. The encoded protein is CASSRTRNTIYF.

The V call is TRBV5-1, the J call TRBJ1-6; 7 positions match TRBD1. The CDR3 has 13 amino acids. Per germline, CDR1 SGHRS and CDR2 YFSETQ. The ends lost 5 bases at V and 6 bases at J; junction bases unmatched: 2. The CDR3 DNA follows: TGCGCCAGCAGGGACAGGTTTAATTCACCCCTCCACTTT. Translation gives CASRDRFNSPLHF.

This chain joins TRBV11-2 and TRBJ1-2, with 11 bases lining up with TRBD1. This CDR3 spans 17 amino acids. The V and J ends lost 4 bases and 2 bases, in that order; junction bases with no gene match: 9. Germline V gene sequence: CDR1 SGHAT, CDR2 FQNNGV. As DNA, the CDR3 is TGTGCCAGCAGCTCGGTCCGCGGACAGGGGGCCAACTATGGCTACACCTTC. It encodes CASSSVRGQGANYGYTF. The variable domain in full, with the rest retrieved from reference TRBV11-2 and TRBJ1-2, is EAGVAQSPRYKIIEKRQSVAFWCNPISGHATLYWYQQILGQGPKLLIQFQNNGVVDDSQLPKDRFSAERLKGVDSTLKIQPAKLEDSAVYLCASSSVRGQGANYGYTFGSGTRLTVV.

The V gene is TRBV9, the J gene TRBJ2-2; TRBD2 matches at 8 bases. The CDR3 length is 14 residues. Germline V gene sequence: CDR1 SGDLS, CDR2 YYNGEE. The V segment lost 3 bases and the J segment 6 bases; nucleotides outside the gene matches: 4. CDR3 sequence: CASSAGLAPGELFF. The CDR3 DNA follows: TGTGCCAGCAGCGCCGGACTAGCCCCCGGGGAGCTGTTTTTT.

Here the CDR3 reads CASSRPGQGRNEQYF. The CDR3 DNA follows: TGTGCCAGCAGCCGCCCGGGACAGGGGAGAAACGAGCAGTACTTC. This chain connects TRBV6-5 to TRBJ2-7; 10 nucleotides agree with TRBD1. The CDR3 is made up of 15 amino acids. Germline trimming cut 6 bases from V and 5 bases from J; bases unmatched to any gene: 10. Germline-derived CDR1 and CDR2 are MNHEY and SVGAGI.

This clone was counted a single time. The chain has TRBV27 and TRBJ2-1, with D possibly matching TRBD2 (6 bases). Trimming removed 2 bases from V and 4 bases from J, with 21 bases in between. Germline loops: CDR1 MNHEY, CDR2 SMNVEV (reference sequence). This CDR3 region has 18 residues. CDR3 nucleotide sequence: TGTGCCAGCAGTTTAAAGCCATCCCGGGACTCGGGGTACAATGAGCAGTTCTTC. Translation: CASSLKPSRDSGYNEQFF.

The chain carries TRBV10-3 and TRBJ2-7, with D tentatively TRBD1 (6 bases). Trimming left V 3 bases short and J 4 bases short, with 13 bases between. CDR3 size: 14 residues. The germline gives CDR1 ENHRY, CDR2 SYGVKD. The CDR3 protein is CAISDSGQGYEQYF. The CDR3 DNA is TGTGCCATCAGTGATTCTGGGCAGGGGTACGAGCAGTACTTC.

In its sample, this clone was seen once. The CDR3 region is CSVAGASGNTIYF. As DNA, the CDR3 is TGCAGCGTTGCAGGGGCCTCTGGAAACACCATATATTTT. The chain links TRBV29-1 to TRBJ1-3; possible D gene TRBD1, 6 bases. The CDR3 covers 13 residues. CDR1 is SQVTM and CDR2 is ANQGSEA in the germline V gene. Deletions cut 4 bases from V and 0 bases from J, with 7 bases between.

The J gene is TRBJ2-5, the V gene TRBV19; tentatively, D is TRBD2 (6 bases). The V end lost 5 bases, the J end lost 5 bases, and 24 bases lay between the germline ends. In germline, CDR1 is LNHDA, CDR2 SQIVND (reference sequence). The CDR3 loop spans 17 amino acids. The CDR3 region is CASSPRGSQGAFETQYF. In DNA, the CDR3 is TGTGCCAGTAGTCCCCGGGGGAGCCAGGGCGCATTCGAGACCCAGTACTTC.

V and J are TRBV28 and TRBJ2-5, with 9 bases fitting TRBD2. The V segment lost 5 bases and the J segment 9 bases; nucleotides outside the gene matches: 4. In germline, CDR1 is MDHEN, CDR2 SYDVKM. CDR3 length: 12 amino acids. The CDR3 bases are TGTGCCAGCAGTGTGAGCGGGAGGCCCCAGTACTTC. Protein product: CASSVSGRPQYF.

This sequence joins TRBV7-9 and TRBJ1-3, with 10 bases aligning to TRBD1. Germline V gene sequence: CDR1 SEHNR, CDR2 FQNEAQ (reference sequence). V dropped 5 bases and J dropped 4; count of bases not matched to a gene: 5. This CDR3 contains 15 residues. CDR3 nucleotide sequence: TGTGCCAGCAGCCCAAGACAGGGGGCGGGAAACACCATATATTTT. This encodes CASSPRQGAGNTIYF.

The chain links TRBV29-1 to TRBJ2-7, with D possibly matching TRBD2 (5 bases). This CDR3 has 12 residues. Per germline, CDR1 SQVTM and CDR2 ANQGSEA. V was shortened by 7 bases and J by 1 base, with 11 bases between the two germline ends. The CDR3 region has the DNA TGCAGCGCTACGGGAAGTTCCTACGAGCAGTACTTC. Translating gives CSATGSSYEQYF.

This clone has only one observation. V is TRBV6-5 and J is TRBJ2-5; tentative D call: TRBD1 (6 bases). The CDR3 loop spans 13 amino acids. Per the germline V gene, CDR1 is MNHEY and CDR2 is SVGAGI. Trimming took 3 bases from V and 5 from J, leaving 10 bases between them. CDR3 nucleotides: TGTGCCAGCAGTTATTACAGGGCGGAGACCCAGTACTTC. It yields the protein CASSYYRAETQYF.

J is TRBJ2-7 and V is TRBV5-1, with D perhaps matching TRBD1 (6 bases). V shed 5 bases and J shed 4 bases, with 16 bases lying between them. The germline V gene encodes CDR1 SGHRS and CDR2 YFSETQ. The length of the CDR3 is 14 residues. The DNA of the CDR3 is TGCGCCAGCAGTAGACAGGAGCTCCTTTACGAGCAGTACTTC. It encodes CASSRQELLYEQYF.